This TCR beta chain was recorded in a study of human T cells and chemical hapten exposure. The sample's time point: patch test 1, 2 weeks after DPC sensitization. Regarding treatment: therapeutic diphenylcyclopropenone sensitization with weekly scalp DPC. CDR3 size: 12 residues. V was cut by 5 bases and J by 3 bases, with 10 bases left in between. The germline V gene has CDR1 DFQATT and CDR2 SNEGSKA (reference sequence). This clonotype occurred a few times. TCRdb fed the RACE reads into MiXCR, producing one record per CDR3 protein. The sample records roughly 360,000 distinct CDR3 sequences, roughly 5% being singletons.

This specimen was whole blood, taken in connection with sensitization to the hapten diphenylcyclopropenone (DPC). The chain is built from TRBV20-1 and TRBJ1-2; D gene uncertain. The TCR originated in a woman in her fifties or sixties with alopecia areata. Some clones in this sample may be carry-over from other donors' samples. The CDR3 DNA sequence: TGCAGTGCTGATCGGTCGGACTATGGCTACACCTTC. Protein sequence: CSADRSDYGYTF.